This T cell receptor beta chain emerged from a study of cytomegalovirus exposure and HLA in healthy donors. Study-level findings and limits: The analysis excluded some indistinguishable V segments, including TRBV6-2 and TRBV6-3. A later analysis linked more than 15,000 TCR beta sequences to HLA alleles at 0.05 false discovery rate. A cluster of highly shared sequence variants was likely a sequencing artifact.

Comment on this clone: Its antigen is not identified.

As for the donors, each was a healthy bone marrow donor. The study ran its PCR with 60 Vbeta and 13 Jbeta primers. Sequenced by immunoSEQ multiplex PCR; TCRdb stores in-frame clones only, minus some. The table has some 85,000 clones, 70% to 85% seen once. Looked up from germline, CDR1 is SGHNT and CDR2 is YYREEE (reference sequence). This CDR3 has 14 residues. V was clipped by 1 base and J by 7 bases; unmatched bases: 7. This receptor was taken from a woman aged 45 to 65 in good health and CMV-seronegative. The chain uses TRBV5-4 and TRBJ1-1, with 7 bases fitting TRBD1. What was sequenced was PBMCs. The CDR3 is CASSLRQGEFEAFF. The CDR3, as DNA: TGTGCCAGCAGCTTGAGGCAGGGGGAATTTGAAGCTTTCTTT.